This note documents a single T cell receptor (beta chain) sequence. What it recognizes is unknown. The CDR3 ends on some other residue instead of the conserved phenylalanine or tryptophan, so this is likely a read error. Patients were excluded for uncontrolled infection, other autoimmune disease, pregnancy or lactation. These data are taken from a study of T cells in Graves' hyperthyroidism and ophthalmopathy. Notes on the study in general: Model-based prediction identified ophthalmopathy a median 6.5 months prior to its onset. Most expanded thyroid clonotypes above 0.001 also appeared in blood.

The germline V and J ends were trimmed by 2 bases and 8 bases, with 7 bases remaining between them. Germline lookup yields CDR1 DFQATT and CDR2 SNEGSKA (reference sequence). The CDR3 totals 11 residues. Amplification yielded TCR beta CDR3 regions, with RNA transcripts as the source. The study used the HTBI primer set for a first-round RT-PCR of the TCR CDR3. Using its own MiXCR run on the multiplex PCR reads, TCRdb lists one record per CDR3 protein. The sample yields around 240,000 distinct CDR3 sequences, more than 14% seen once. This TCR was sampled from a middle-aged woman with Graves' hyperthyroidism that later progressed to Graves' ophthalmopathy. The specimen sequenced was blood. The J gene is TRBJ2-1, the V gene TRBV20-1; the D is unclear. Here the CDR3 reads CSARKYHEQFL. The CDR3 DNA reads TGCAGTGCTAGAAAGTACCATGAGCAGTTCTTA.